This entry describes one TCR beta chain. The data derive from a study of blood T cell repertoires in COVID-19. Produced via immunoSEQ multiplex PCR; TCRdb's table is partial and in-frame only. The sample consists of roughly 160,000 clones, roughly 89% of them appearing once. The source of this sequence is a woman in her fifties or sixties who had recovered from COVID-19. Sequencing was carried out using peripheral blood.

CDR3 residues: CSVLTPAYNEQFF. For the CDR3, the DNA is TGCAGCGTTCTCACCCCGGCCTACAATGAGCAGTTCTTC. J is TRBJ2-1 and V is TRBV29-1; D is ambiguous. CDR3 length: 13 residues. Trimming pared 5 bases from V and 2 bases from J, leaving 10 bases between. Germline V gene lookup returns CDR1 SQVTM and CDR2 ANQGSEA.